The rows below give T cell receptor beta chains drawn from one sample of a study of beta chain features in type 1 diabetes. The protocol was immunoSEQ multiplex PCR, while the TCRdb copy is restricted to in-frame clones and leaves out a portion. Of roughly 150,000 clones in the sample, roughly 9% were seen once. Material: central memory CD4+ T cells from blood. Receptor source: a woman in her 30s with type 1 diabetes. Each CDR3 is given with its conserved first and last residue. A D gene is named only where the DNA matches it firmly. The size entry is marked missing in some rows and otherwise reads once, few, many or a size class.

TRBJ2-2	.	TRBV5-5	.	CASSLRGVGYAGELFF	TGTGCCAGCAGTCTCCGAGGAGTTGGGTACGCCGGGGAGCTGTTTTTT
TRBJ2-3	.	TRBV6-1	few	CASSERSLGATDTQYF	TGTGCCAGCAGTGAACGAAGTCTGGGGGCGACAGATACGCAGTATTTT
TRBJ2-1	TRBD2	TRBV5-4	few	CASSLASGTYNEQFF	TGTGCCAGCAGCTTGGCTAGCGGAACCTACAATGAGCAGTTCTTC
TRBJ2-1	TRBD1	TRBV30	few	CAWSVWQGVGEQFF	TGTGCCTGGAGTGTGTGGCAGGGGGTTGGTGAGCAGTTCTTC
TRBJ2-7	TRBD2	TRBV30	few	CAWSVWEGGEQYF	TGTGCCTGGAGTGTGTGGGAGGGTGGGGAGCAGTACTTC
TRBJ1-3	TRBD1	TRBV10-3	few	CAIKGTDSGNTIYF	TGTGCCATCAAGGGGACAGACTCTGGAAACACCATATATTTT
TRBJ2-3	.	TRBV30	.	CAWSVRRGSADTQYF	TGTGCCTGGAGTGTTCGGAGGGGTAGCGCAGATACGCAGTATTTT
TRBJ1-1	.	TRBV4-1	few	CASSQMSSSTEAFF	TGCGCCAGCAGCCAAATGAGCTCGAGCACTGAAGCTTTCTTT
TRBJ2-1	.	TRBV20-1	few	CSAGDSNEQFF	TGCAGTGCTGGGGACTCCAATGAGCAGTTCTTC
TRBJ1-2	.	TRBV15	few	CATSRGNRERGYGYTF	TGTGCCACCAGCAGAGGGAACAGGGAGAGGGGCTATGGCTACACCTTC
TRBJ2-3	TRBD2	TRBV5-4	few	CASSLGAGAADTQYF	TGTGCCAGCAGCTTGGGTGCGGGAGCGGCAGATACGCAGTATTTT
TRBJ2-3	TRBD2	TRBV7-9	.	CASSPGTSGNTQYF	TGTGCCAGCAGCCCCGGGACTAGCGGGAATACGCAGTATTTT
TRBJ2-1	.	TRBV6-6	.	CASRPGDHNEQFF	TGTGCCAGCCGGCCAGGGGACCACAATGAGCAGTTCTTC
TRBJ1-1	.	TRBV30	few	CAWERGKAFF	TGTGCCTGGGAGAGGGGGAAAGCTTTCTTT
TRBJ1-2	TRBD1	TRBV19	few	CASHRTGDNYGYTF	TGTGCCAGTCACCGGACAGGGGACAACTATGGCTACACCTTC